The 18 T cell receptor beta chains reported below all come from one sample, sequenced in a study of blood T cell repertoires in COVID-19. The protocol was immunoSEQ multiplex PCR, while the TCRdb copy is restricted to in-frame clones and leaves out a portion. The table lists tens of thousands of clones, around 80% of them singletons. The source material was peripheral blood. The source of these receptors is a human donor in a cohort sampled during active COVID-19.

The chain recombines TRBV11-1 with TRBJ1-2; tentatively, D is TRBD1 (5 bases). Deletions cut 2 bases from V and 8 bases from J, with 9 bases between. CDR1 and CDR2 (germline): SGHAT, FQDESV (reference sequence). This CDR3 region has 12 residues. The CDR3 reads CASSLRGSGYTF. The CDR3 DNA reads as TGTGCCAGCAGCTTACGGGGGAGCGGCTACACCTTC.

The J gene is TRBJ1-1, the V gene TRBV19, with a weak D call TRBD1 (5 bases). Germline V lookup: CDR1 LNHDA, CDR2 SQIVND (reference sequence). This CDR3 has 13 residues. The V and J ends lost 6 bases and 2 bases respectively, with 10 bases between them. The CDR3 is CASRDKTNTEAFF. CDR3 DNA: TGTGCCAGTAGGGACAAGACCAACACTGAAGCTTTCTTT.

The rearrangement joins TRBV6-2 or TRBV6-3 to TRBJ2-7; D perhaps matches TRBD1 (5 bases). Trimming stripped 0 bases from V and 3 bases from J, with 15 bases between. The CDR3 loop spans 16 amino acids. Germline CDR1 reads MNHEY; CDR2 reads SVGEGT. The CDR3 sequence is CASSYSMVARVYEQYF. The CDR3 DNA is TGTGCCAGCAGTTACTCGATGGTCGCCAGGGTCTACGAGCAGTACTTC.

The genes are TRBV3-1 (or the pseudogene TRBV3-2) and TRBJ2-5; D is undetermined. CDR1 is LGHDT, CDR2 YNNKEL, per germline (reference sequence). With 1 base removed from V and 5 bases from J, the gap between germline ends came to 14 bases. The CDR3 is made up of 15 amino acids. The CDR3 loop is CASSQGLIPRETQYF. In DNA, the CDR3 is TGTGCCAGCAGCCAAGGTCTCATCCCCCGGGAGACCCAGTACTTC.

The chain joins TRBV30 to TRBJ2-7; 9 bases are a match to TRBD2. The junction had 9 bases not matched to a gene; V was cut back by 7 bases and J by 5 bases. CDR1 and CDR2 (germline): GTSNPN, SVGIG (reference sequence). There are 13 residues in the CDR3. The CDR3 DNA follows: TGTGCCTCAGGTGCCGGGACTAGCAACGAGCAGTACGTC. Amino acids: CASGAGTSNEQYV.

The V and J genes are TRBV30 and TRBJ2-3; 13 positions match TRBD2. Per the germline V gene, CDR1 is GTSNPN and CDR2 is SVGIG (reference sequence). The CDR3 has 14 residues. J gave up 5 bases and V 8 bases, and 7 bases lay outside the gene matches. CDR3 loop: CAARLAGGIDTQYF. In nucleotides, the CDR3 is TGTGCCGCCCGACTAGCGGGAGGTATAGATACGCAGTATTTT.

This chain joins TRBV19 and TRBJ2-6; TRBD1 matches 10 bases. Germline-derived CDR1 and CDR2 are LNHDA and SQIVND (reference sequence). Trimming removed 3 bases from V and 0 bases from J; junction bases left unmatched: 5. This CDR3 contains 18 residues. CDR3 residues: CASSIQGQGSSGANVLTF. DNA for the CDR3: TGTGCCAGTAGTATCCAGGGACAGGGGAGCTCTGGGGCCAACGTCCTGACTTTC.

The V gene is TRBV9, the J gene TRBJ2-5; TRBD2 is a possible D gene (7 bases). From germline, CDR1 is SGDLS and CDR2 YYNGEE. V lost 3 bases, J lost 4 bases, and 19 bases lay in between. The CDR3 sequence is 16 residues long. CDR3 sequence (DNA): TGTGCCAGCAGCGGTCAGTCATGGGGAGGGGGAGAGACCCAGTACTTC. Translated, it gives CASSGQSWGGGETQYF.

The V call is TRBV19, the J call TRBJ2-7; D is perhaps TRBD2 (6 bases). CDR1 LNHDA and CDR2 SQIVND come from the germline V gene (reference sequence). V lost 1 base, J lost 2 bases, and 18 bases lay in between. The CDR3 sequence is 17 residues long. The DNA for the CDR3 is TGTGCCAGTAGTATAGGGCAACCGGGAGCCGTAGCCTACGAGCAGTACTTC. It translates to CASSIGQPGAVAYEQYF.

The chain recombines TRBV19 with TRBJ1-5; 7 bases are a match to TRBD1. The CDR3 has 15 residues. The junction had 8 bases not matched to a gene; V was cut back by 5 bases and J by 4 bases. CDR1 LNHDA and CDR2 SQIVND come from the germline V gene (reference sequence). This chain's CDR3 is CASSPRDSHNQPQHF. CDR3 sequence (DNA): TGTGCCAGTAGTCCCCGGGACAGCCATAATCAGCCCCAGCATTTT. The whole variable domain, filled in from reference TRBV19 and TRBJ1-5, reads DGGITQSPKYLFRKEGQNVTLSCEQNLNHDAMYWYRQDPGQGLRLIYYSQIVNDFQKGDIAEGYSVSREKKESFPLTVTSAQKNPTAFYLCASSPRDSHNQPQHFGDGTRLSIL.

The V call is TRBV2, the J call TRBJ2-2; TRBD1 aligns across 7 bases. The ends lost 6 bases at V and 11 bases at J; junction bases unmatched: 6. Germline V gene data show CDR1 as SNHLY and CDR2 as FYNNEI. CDR3 length: 12 residues. Here the CDR3 DNA reads TGTGCCAGCAGCGGGGACAGATTTGAGCTGTTTTTT. It specifies CASSGDRFELFF.

The chain has TRBV28 and TRBJ2-7, with D perhaps matching TRBD2 (7 bases). CDR3 length: 16 amino acids. Germline CDR1 and CDR2: MDHEN and SYDVKM. V lost 5 bases to trimming and J lost 1 base, with 18 bases between them. The CDR3: CASSGAGAGMSYEQYF. In nucleotides, the CDR3 is TGTGCCAGCAGTGGTGCGGGGGCTGGAATGTCCTACGAGCAGTACTTC. The entire variable domain, with the rest obtained from reference TRBV28 and TRBJ2-7, is as follows: DVKVTQSSRYLVKRTGEKVFLECVQDMDHENMFWYRQDPGLGLRLIYFSYDVKMKEKGDIPEGYSVSREKKERFSLILESASTNQTSMYLCASSGAGAGMSYEQYFGPGTRLTVT.

The gene calls are TRBV2 and TRBJ1-1, with a possible D match to TRBD1 (5 bases). Germline CDR1 SNHLY, CDR2 FYNNEI. This CDR3 comprises 13 residues. Trimming removed 4 bases from V and 4 bases from J, with 10 bases in between. CDR3: CASSVGGVTEAFF. DNA of the CDR3: TGTGCCAGCAGTGTTGGAGGGGTCACTGAAGCTTTCTTT.

The chain couples TRBV7-8 to TRBJ2-7; no clear D gene. Germline V gives CDR1 SGHVS, CDR2 FQNEAQ. The ends were cut back, 1 base at V and 2 bases at J, with 9 bases in the middle. The CDR3 is 14 residues long. CDR3 in DNA: TGTGCCAGCAGCTTAGTGTGGCCCACCTACGAGCAGTACGTC. Residues: CASSLVWPTYEQYV.

The chain employs TRBV13 and TRBJ1-3; D is unresolved. Trimming removed 0 bases at V and 0 bases at J, with 12 bases between. Germline CDR1 and CDR2: PRHDT and FYEKMQ (reference sequence). CDR3 length: 17 residues. This CDR3 reads CASSLGLGRLSGNTIYF. The CDR3 DNA sequence: TGTGCCAGCAGCTTAGGCCTGGGGAGGCTCTCTGGAAACACCATATATTTT.

The chain couples TRBV19 to TRBJ1-1, with 10 bases matching TRBD1. The junction had 8 bases not matched to a gene; V was cut back by 6 bases and J by 4 bases. Germline V CDR1 and CDR2: LNHDA, SQIVND (reference sequence). This CDR3 region has 15 residues. CDR3 sequence: CASRTTGGATTEAFF. CDR3 nucleotide sequence: TGTGCCAGTAGAACGACAGGGGGCGCAACCACTGAAGCTTTCTTT.

A few counts support this clone. This sequence joins TRBV18 and TRBJ1-6; perhaps TRBD1 as D (6 bases). Per the germline V gene, CDR1 is KGHSH and CDR2 is LQKENI. The CDR3 runs 14 residues. Deletions cut 3 bases from V and 14 bases from J, with 17 bases between. DNA for the CDR3: TGTGCCAGCTCACCCCGGGACATCCGGGGTGCCCTCCACTTT. It is translated as CASSPRDIRGALHF.

Written as DNA, the CDR3 is TGTGCCAGCAGAATCAAGGGGAACAATGAGCAGTTCTTC. Translated, it gives CASRIKGNNEQFF. The V gene is TRBV7-2, the J gene TRBJ2-1, with a tentative D call TRBD1 (5 bases). With 6 bases removed from V and 5 bases from J, the gap between germline ends came to 11 bases. The germline gives CDR1 SGHTA, CDR2 FQGNSA. CDR3 length: 13 residues. Drawing the rest from reference TRBV7-2 and TRBJ2-1, the complete variable domain is GAGVSQSPSNKVTEKGKDVELRCDPISGHTALYWYRQSLGQGLEFLIYFQGNSAPDKSGLPSDRFSAERTGGSVSTLTIQRTQQEDSAVYLCASRIKGNNEQFFGPGTRLTVL.